This passage covers 27 T cell receptor beta chains from one sample sequenced in a study of vaccination and CD4 T cells after COVID-19 (dated by TCRdb to the early 2020s). Preparation of the library involved PCR. TCRdb records Illumina iSeq 100 as the sequencer. DNA from cultured CD4+ T cells was subjected to TCR sequencing with the Oncomine TCR Beta short-read assay at the Johns Hopkins FTIC core. TCRdb reprocessed the public reads (quality trimming at Q25 with fastp, clone calling with MiXCR) and kept in-frame beta chains. Rows are unified per CDR3 protein, each entry keeping the most common DNA and genes. This sample lists roughly 14,000 distinct CDR3 sequences; approximately 24% were detected once. About 18% of the sample rests with the top ten. This specimen's treatment or condition label, interpreted: approximately 11-day PBMC culture with coronavirus spike peptide pools or control peptides (ViraFEST assay).

No antigens are known for them. The material sequenced was CD4+ T cells from blood, cultured in vitro, taken after SARS-CoV-2 vaccination. These receptor sequences come from a human donor who had recovered from COVID-19.

This clonotype turned up a few times. The chain is built from TRBV19 and TRBJ2-2; 9 nucleotides align to TRBD2. Per the germline V gene, CDR1 is LNHDA and CDR2 is SQIVND (reference sequence). The CDR3 covers 14 residues. V gave up 5 bases and J gave up 6 bases; unmatched junction bases: 4. This chain's CDR3 is CASSASGNPGELFF. In nucleotides, the CDR3 is TGTGCCAGTAGTGCTAGCGGGAATCCCGGGGAGCTGTTTTTT.

This clonotype has only a few counts. The chain combines TRBV20-1 with TRBJ2-1, with 10 nucleotides matching TRBD2. This CDR3 contains 15 residues. The V segment lost 6 bases and the J segment 7 bases; nucleotides outside the gene matches: 12. Germline V gene data show CDR1 as DFQATT and CDR2 as SNEGSKA (reference sequence). The CDR3 sequence: CSARRGTSAFNEQFF. The DNA of the CDR3 is TGCAGTGCCCGACGGGGGACTAGCGCCTTTAATGAGCAGTTCTTC.

Notes on this clonotype: The junction does not match germline at one end; this may be a read error. The chain employs TRBV29-1 and TRBJ1-3, with TRBD1 matching over 8 bases. CDR3 size: 13 residues. The germline V gene has CDR1 SQVTM and CDR2 ANQGSEA. DNA for the CDR3: TGCAGCGCTGAACAGGGGGCTGGAAACACCATATATTTT. Translating gives CSAEQGAGNTIYF.

The J gene is TRBJ2-7, the V gene TRBV18; 11 bases fit TRBD1. The V segment lost 5 bases and the J segment 1 base; nucleotides outside the gene matches: 4. This CDR3 spans 15 amino acids. Germline CDR1 KGHSH, CDR2 LQKENI. The CDR3 coding sequence is TGTGCCAGCTCATCGGACAGGGGGCGTTCCTACGAGCAGTACTTC. Translating it yields CASSSDRGRSYEQYF. The full variable domain, its missing parts supplied by reference TRBV18 and TRBJ2-7, is NAGVMQNPRHLVRRRGQEARLRCSPMKGHSHVYWYRQLPEEGLKFMVYLQKENIIDESGMPKERFSAEFPKEGPSILRIQQVVRGDSAAYFCASSSDRGRSYEQYFGPGTRLTVT.

The chain links TRBV11-2 to TRBJ2-7, with 12 bases that match TRBD1. With V trimmed by 0 bases and J by 6 bases, 3 bases remained unmatched. CDR3 length: 15 residues. Germline CDR1 is SGHAT and CDR2 is FQNNGV. The CDR3 DNA reads TGTGCCAGCAGCTTAGACCGGGACAGGGGGCTCGAGCAGTACTTC. Its translation: CASSLDRDRGLEQYF.

The rearrangement uses TRBV30 and TRBJ2-3, with TRBD1 matching over 7 bases. The germline V gene encodes CDR1 GTSNPN and CDR2 SVGIG (reference sequence). This CDR3 contains 13 residues. Losses at the gene ends were 3 bases for V and 3 bases for J; bases not matched to a gene: 3. CDR3 loop: CAWSDRATDTQYF. As DNA, the CDR3 is TGTGCCTGGAGCGACAGGGCGACAGATACGCAGTATTTT.

The CDR3 sequence: CSVRGLETQYF. CDR3 in DNA: TGCAGCGTGAGGGGGCTGGAGACCCAGTACTTC. The chain uses TRBV29-1 and TRBJ2-5; 7 bases fit TRBD1. This CDR3 spans 11 amino acids. Germline-derived CDR1 and CDR2 are SQVTM and ANQGSEA. The J segment lost 5 bases and the V segment lost 6 bases, leaving 3 bases of the junction unmatched.

This clonotype has more than one count but fewer than ten. V and J are TRBV30 and TRBJ1-1; D unresolved. V was pared by 4 bases and J by 0 bases, with 6 bases between. This CDR3 contains 12 residues. Germline-derived CDR1 and CDR2 are GTSNPN and SVGIG (reference sequence). The CDR3 bases are TGTGCCTGGATCAGGATGAACACTGAAGCTTTCTTT. This translates into CAWIRMNTEAFF.

This chain links TRBV5-4 with TRBJ2-7; 8 bases line up with TRBD1. Germline V gene data show CDR1 as SGHNT and CDR2 as YYREEE (reference sequence). Trimming at V came to 4 bases and at J to 1 base, leaving 4 bases not matched to a gene. The length of the CDR3 is 14 residues. The DNA of the CDR3 is TGTGCCAGCAGCCCAGGGGGCCTTTCCTACGAGCAGTACTTC. Its protein product is CASSPGGLSYEQYF.

This clonotype was seen more than once but under ten times. The chain carries TRBV20-1 and TRBJ2-1; 10 bases agree with TRBD2. The ends lost 3 bases at V and 6 bases at J; junction bases unmatched: 5. The germline gives CDR1 DFQATT, CDR2 SNEGSKA (reference sequence). The CDR3 loop spans 14 amino acids. The CDR3 nucleotides are TGCAGTGCTAGTGGGACTAGCGTGGGCAATGAGCAGTTCTTC. This encodes CSASGTSVGNEQFF.

V usage is TRBV5-4 and J usage is TRBJ1-1, with 8 bases aligning to TRBD1. J lost 3 bases, V lost 1 base, and 8 bases had no gene match. The CDR3 runs to 16 residues. Germline V gene sequence: CDR1 SGHNT, CDR2 YYREEE (reference sequence). The CDR3: CASSLTGGGVYTEAFF. Here the CDR3 DNA reads TGTGCCAGCAGCTTGACAGGGGGTGGAGTGTACACTGAAGCTTTCTTT.

This chain links TRBV5-1 with TRBJ2-1; 9 bases fit TRBD2. CDR1 is SGHRS, CDR2 YFSETQ, per germline. V gave up 3 bases and J gave up 6 bases; unmatched junction bases: 13. The CDR3 length is 17 residues. This CDR3 reads CASSSRLAATQGNEQFF. DNA of the CDR3: TGCGCCAGCAGCTCACGACTAGCGGCAACCCAGGGCAATGAGCAGTTCTTC.

The chain employs TRBV20-1 and TRBJ1-5, with a weak D call TRBD1 (5 bases). The CDR3 is 14 residues long. CDR1 is DFQATT, CDR2 SNEGSKA, per germline (reference sequence). Trimming pared 6 bases from V and 4 bases from J, leaving 16 bases between. In DNA form, the CDR3 reads TGCAGTGCGTGGAGACAGTATGGAAATCAGCCCCAGCATTTT. It encodes CSAWRQYGNQPQHF.

This clonotype was picked up a small number of times. The gene calls are TRBV6-2 or TRBV6-3 and TRBJ2-2; 12 positions agree with TRBD2. With V trimmed by 10 bases and J by 5 bases, 5 bases remained unmatched. This CDR3 is 14 amino acids long. Germline V gene data show CDR1 as MNHEY and CDR2 as SVGEGT. The CDR3 bases are TGTGCCACCCTAGCGGGAGGGCCAACCGGGGAGCTGTTTTTT. It is translated as CATLAGGPTGELFF.

This clonotype appeared a few times. The CDR3 protein is CASSDPRQGNYGYTF. DNA for the CDR3: TGTGCCAGCAGTGACCCGAGACAGGGTAACTATGGCTACACCTTC. The chain recombines TRBV6-1 with TRBJ1-2; 7 bases map to TRBD1. In germline, CDR1 is MNHNS, CDR2 SASEGT. CDR3 length: 15 residues. V shed 3 bases and J 1 base; nucleotides not matched to a gene: 5.

This chain joins TRBV7-2 and TRBJ2-2, with D maybe TRBD1 (6 bases). The CDR3 runs to 16 residues. The germline V gene encodes CDR1 SGHTA and CDR2 FQGNSA. Trimming pared 5 bases from V and 0 bases from J, leaving 13 bases between. The CDR3 here is CASSPFGTTNTGELFF. As DNA, the CDR3 is TGTGCCAGCAGCCCCTTTGGGACAACGAACACCGGGGAGCTGTTTTTT.

The V call is TRBV20-1, the J call TRBJ2-5, with D maybe TRBD2 (6 bases). The CDR3 covers 15 residues. V lost 7 bases and J 2 bases, leaving 20 bases between the germline ends. Germline assignment: CDR1 DFQATT and CDR2 SNEGSKA (reference sequence). CDR3 loop: CSVTKSGVRQETQYF. In DNA, the CDR3 is TGCAGTGTTACTAAATCGGGAGTACGACAAGAGACCCAGTACTTC.

The chain carries TRBV24-1 and TRBJ2-3; D is undetermined. In germline, CDR1 is KGHDR, CDR2 SFDVKD. V was shortened by 2 bases and J by 3 bases, with 11 bases between the two germline ends. CDR3 length: 15 amino acids. The CDR3 coding sequence is TGTGCCACCAGTGATTCTCGGTGGGTTACAGATACGCAGTATTTT. It translates to CATSDSRWVTDTQYF.

The chain carries TRBV28 and TRBJ1-2; no clear D gene. Germline V gene lookup returns CDR1 MDHEN and CDR2 SYDVKM. Trimming took off 6 bases at V and 2 bases at J, with 10 bases between the two ends. This CDR3 has 13 amino acids. CDR3 DNA: TGTGCCAGCAGAATACCCACAAACTATGGCTACACCTTC. The encoded protein is CASRIPTNYGYTF.

The chain joins TRBV29-1 to TRBJ2-2; D gene ambiguous. Trimming shortened V by 7 bases and J by 0 bases, and 15 bases separated the two germline ends. CDR3 size: 15 residues. Germline CDR1 and CDR2: SQVTM and ANQGSEA. CDR3 in amino acids: CSALRQIANTGELFF. Here the CDR3 DNA reads TGCAGCGCCCTCCGGCAGATAGCGAACACCGGGGAGCTGTTTTTT.

This clonotype was counted between two and nine times. This sequence joins TRBV11-3 and TRBJ1-1; weak D call: TRBD1 (6 bases). V was trimmed by 4 bases and J by 10 bases, leaving 16 bases between them. The CDR3 has 13 residues. Germline loops: CDR1 SGHNT, CDR2 YENEEA. CDR3 loop: CASSSAPGHRAFF. CDR3 bases: TGTGCCAGCAGCTCTGCCCCGGGACATAGAGCTTTCTTT.

This chain links TRBV5-6 with TRBJ1-2; 7 bases fit TRBD1. This CDR3 comprises 15 residues. Germline V lookup: CDR1 SGHDT, CDR2 YYEEEE. Trimming at V came to 2 bases and at J to 3 bases, leaving 7 bases not matched to a gene. This chain's CDR3 is CASSFDDRDDYGYTF. CDR3 coding DNA: TGTGCCAGCAGCTTTGACGACAGGGATGACTATGGCTACACCTTC.

This clonotype has a handful of counts. The chain has TRBV10-1 and TRBJ2-3; 13 bases are a match to TRBD2. V lost 3 bases to trimming and J lost 5 bases; unmatched junction nucleotides: 5. The CDR3 is made up of 16 amino acids. Germline lookup yields CDR1 WNHNN and CDR2 SYGVQD (reference sequence). CDR3 sequence: CASSDWTSGSGDTQYF. CDR3 in DNA: TGCGCCAGCAGTGATTGGACTAGCGGGAGCGGAGATACGCAGTATTTT.

J is TRBJ2-5 and V is TRBV5-1, with 10 bases matching TRBD1. Unmatched junction bases numbered 8, after V lost 4 bases and J lost 5 bases. Germline V CDR1 and CDR2: SGHRS, YFSETQ. The CDR3 has 15 amino acids. The CDR3 DNA follows: TGCGCCAGCAGCCACGGACAGGGGGGTTCGGAGACCCAGTACTTC. This gives the protein CASSHGQGGSETQYF.

This clonotype was observed a few times. This rearrangement joins TRBV7-2 to TRBJ1-5; D call uncertain. The V end lost 3 bases, the J end lost 5 bases, and 8 bases lay between the germline ends. The CDR3 sequence is 13 residues long. Germline CDR1 SGHTA, CDR2 FQGNSA. CDR3 loop: CASSFLNDQPQHF. CDR3 in DNA: TGTGCCAGCAGCTTCTTAAATGATCAGCCCCAGCATTTT.

V usage is TRBV7-8 and J usage is TRBJ2-2; tentative D call: TRBD1 (7 bases). Trimming took 7 bases from V and 4 from J, leaving 16 bases between them. From germline, CDR1 is SGHVS and CDR2 FQNEAQ. CDR3 size: 15 residues. Written as DNA, the CDR3 is TGTGCCAGCATGCCTAACAGGGGAGGCACCGGGGAGCTGTTTTTT. Translating it yields CASMPNRGGTGELFF.

The genes are TRBV7-2 and TRBJ2-5; 10 bases map to TRBD2. The CDR3 totals 15 residues. The trim removed 6 bases at V and 3 bases at J, leaving 7 bases unmatched. Germline CDR1 is SGHTA and CDR2 is FQGNSA. The CDR3 sequence: CASSPTSGTKETQYF. The CDR3 DNA sequence: TGTGCCAGCAGTCCAACTAGCGGGACAAAAGAGACCCAGTACTTC.